This TCR beta chain was documented in a study of T cells in Graves' hyperthyroidism and ophthalmopathy. The sample holds many counts of this clonotype. What it binds is unknown. Researchers amplified the TCR beta CDR3 regions from RNA transcripts. TCR CDR3 underwent first-round RT-PCR with the HTBI primer set. TCRdb fed the multiplex PCR reads into MiXCR, producing one record per CDR3 protein. The sample includes around 620,000 distinct CDR3 sequences, under 20% of them seen just once. Study outcomes and limitations: Within blood appeared most thyroid clonotypes that had expanded above 0.001. A 13 V-J model separated ophthalmopathy from stable hyperthyroidism. Model-based prediction identified ophthalmopathy a median 6.5 months prior to its onset.

Trimming took 0 bases from V and 0 from J; bases not matched to a gene: 10. The CDR3 consists of 18 residues. The germline V gene has CDR1 MDHEN and CDR2 SYDVKM. Sequencing was done on a sample of blood. This chain uses TRBV28 with TRBJ2-7, with TRBD1 matching 8 bases. This receptor was taken from a woman aged 25 to 39 with Graves' hyperthyroidism. The CDR3 DNA sequence: TGTGCCAGCAGTTTATGGAAGTTCGGCAGGGGGCCCTCCTACGAGCAGTACTTC. Its translation: CASSLWKFGRGPSYEQYF. Looking up the rest from reference TRBV28 and TRBJ2-7 gives the full variable domain: DVKVTQSSRYLVKRTGEKVFLECVQDMDHENMFWYRQDPGLGLRLIYFSYDVKMKEKGDIPEGYSVSREKKERFSLILESASTNQTSMYLCASSLWKFGRGPSYEQYFGPGTRLTVT.